One sample yielded the 22 T cell receptor beta chains listed below, sequenced in a study of shared clonotypes between healthy human individuals. Profiled with immunoSEQ multiplex PCR; TCRdb holds only in-frame clones, not every one. The sample records about 690,000 clones, about nine tenths being singletons. Source material: memory CD8+ T cells from PBMCs. Subset denoted: CD45RO+ cells pooled with CCR7-negative TemRA cells. The receptors were sampled from a man aged 18-30 years in good health. Some clones in this sample may be carry-over from other donors' samples.

The chain has TRBV19 and TRBJ2-1; D might be TRBD1 (5 bases). V was pared by 3 bases and J by 0 bases, with 9 bases between. This CDR3 comprises 15 residues. Germline V CDR1 and CDR2: LNHDA, SQIVND (reference sequence). CDR3 sequence reads: CASSIPRDSYNEQFF. The DNA of the CDR3 is TGTGCCAGTAGTATTCCCAGGGACTCCTACAATGAGCAGTTCTTC.

J is TRBJ2-1 and V is TRBV5-1; 9 bases are a match to TRBD2. This CDR3 contains 15 residues. Germline V lookup: CDR1 SGHRS, CDR2 YFSETQ. With V trimmed by 0 bases and J by 2 bases, 0 bases remained unmatched. The CDR3 reads CASSLASGAYNEQFF. In nucleotides, the CDR3 is TGCGCCAGCAGCTTGGCTAGCGGGGCCTACAATGAGCAGTTCTTC.

The J gene is TRBJ2-2, the V gene TRBV7-9; no clear D gene. Per germline, CDR1 SEHNR and CDR2 FQNEAQ (reference sequence). CDR3 size: 16 residues. Trimming removed 4 bases at V and 3 bases at J, with 15 bases between. Here the CDR3 DNA reads TGTGCCAGCAGCTCATCTTGGGTTCCGCACACCGGGGAGCTGTTTTTT. Protein: CASSSSWVPHTGELFF.

The sample holds a few counts of this clone. V is TRBV29-1 and J is TRBJ1-2; a weak D match, TRBD1 (5 bases). CDR1 is SQVTM and CDR2 is ANQGSEA in the germline V gene. This CDR3 comprises 12 residues. The V gene lost 2 bases and the J gene lost 4 bases, with 8 bases spanning the gap. The CDR3 is CSVERQFYGYTF. The CDR3 DNA reads as TGCAGCGTTGAAAGACAGTTCTATGGCTACACCTTC.

CDR3 bases: TGTGCCAGCAGCTCAACTAGCGGGGGGCCCTACGAGCAGTACTTC. The encoded protein is CASSSTSGGPYEQYF. The chain links TRBV7-9 to TRBJ2-7; 12 nucleotides match TRBD2. The CDR3 runs to 15 residues. Germline-derived CDR1 and CDR2 are SEHNR and FQNEAQ (reference sequence). Unmatched junction bases numbered 3, after V lost 4 bases and J lost 2 bases.

J is TRBJ2-7 and V is TRBV6-5; D gene uncertain. V was trimmed by 2 bases and J by 0 bases, leaving 14 bases between them. Germline-derived CDR1 and CDR2 are MNHEY and SVGAGI. There are 16 residues in the CDR3. The CDR3 DNA is TGTGCCAGCAGTTACACACGGGCGTCGAGCTCCTACGAGCAGTACTTC. It yields the protein CASSYTRASSSYEQYF.

This rearrangement joins TRBV9 to TRBJ2-7, with TRBD2 as a possible D gene (6 bases). Germline loops: CDR1 SGDLS, CDR2 YYNGEE. The CDR3 length is 15 residues. Trimming removed 4 bases from V and 3 bases from J, with 17 bases in between. Here the CDR3 DNA reads TGTGCCAGCAGCCCGTGGGGGGACTCTTACTACGAGCAGTACTTC. Amino acid sequence: CASSPWGDSYYEQYF.

This clone was observed a few times. The chain has TRBV4-3 and TRBJ1-2, with D unclear. The V gene lost 1 base and the J gene lost 6 bases, with 15 bases spanning the gap. This CDR3 has 15 residues. Germline V CDR1 and CDR2: LGHNA, YSLEER. The CDR3 nucleotides are TGCGCCAGCAGCCAAGGCGTTATAGCGGATAATGGCTACACCTTC. It yields the protein CASSQGVIADNGYTF.

The gene calls are TRBV27 and TRBJ1-1; D gene unclear. This CDR3 has 13 residues. The V gene lost 1 base and the J gene lost 6 bases, with 9 bases spanning the gap. The germline V gene has CDR1 MNHEY and CDR2 SMNVEV (reference sequence). CDR3: CASSLWTGAEAFF. The CDR3 DNA follows: TGTGCCAGCAGTTTATGGACTGGGGCTGAAGCTTTCTTT.

The chain recombines TRBV15 with TRBJ2-2; 10 positions agree with TRBD1. There are 15 residues in the CDR3. J gave up 7 bases and V 4 bases, and 6 bases lay outside the gene matches. Per the germline V gene, CDR1 is LNHNV and CDR2 is YYDKDF (reference sequence). This chain's CDR3 is CATSTRQGASGELFF. The CDR3 DNA follows: TGTGCCACCAGCACCCGACAGGGGGCGAGCGGGGAGCTGTTTTTT.

For this clone: This sample includes further DNA sequences coding for the same CDR3. The chain has TRBV11-2 and TRBJ1-3; D unclear. The CDR3 has 12 amino acids. V dropped 1 base and J dropped 4 bases, with 2 bases sitting between them. CDR1 is SGHAT, CDR2 FQNNGV, per germline. The CDR3 nucleotides are TGTGCCAGCAGCTTAGGAGGAAACACCATATATTTT. The encoded protein is CASSLGGNTIYF. Full variable domain (outside the CDR3, taken from reference TRBV11-2 and TRBJ1-3): EAGVAQSPRYKIIEKRQSVAFWCNPISGHATLYWYQQILGQGPKLLIQFQNNGVVDDSQLPKDRFSAERLKGVDSTLKIQPAKLEDSAVYLCASSLGGNTIYFGEGSWLTVV.

There are many counts of this clone. Other DNA sequences in the same sample also yield this CDR3. This chain uses TRBV9 with TRBJ1-2; D is uncertain. The CDR3 has 16 residues. Trimming took 0 bases from V and 1 from J, leaving 13 bases between them. The germline CDR1 and CDR2 sequences are SGDLS and YYNGEE. CDR3: CASSVGSGIVNYGYTF. In DNA, the CDR3 is TGTGCCAGCAGCGTAGGGTCTGGAATAGTTAACTATGGCTACACCTTC.

CDR3 sequence reads: CASTSTGSYEQYF. CDR3 nucleotides: TGTGCCAGCACCTCGACAGGGTCCTACGAGCAGTACTTC. V and J are TRBV6-5 and TRBJ2-7, with 7 bases identical to TRBD1. With V trimmed by 7 bases and J by 1 base, 4 bases remained unmatched. The CDR3 has 13 amino acids. CDR1 and CDR2 from the germline V gene are MNHEY and SVGAGI.

The chain carries TRBV27 and TRBJ1-2; D gene unclear. Trimming cost V 4 bases and J 1 base, with 16 bases left between them. This CDR3 contains 16 residues. CDR1 and CDR2 (germline): MNHEY, SMNVEV (reference sequence). Written as DNA, the CDR3 is TGTGCCAGCAGTTCCCTCGCCTTCAGTGATAACTATGGCTACACCTTC. It translates to CASSSLAFSDNYGYTF.

The chain uses TRBV7-9 and TRBJ2-1; 9 nucleotides align to TRBD2. The V and J ends lost 4 bases and 4 bases, in that order; junction bases with no gene match: 5. The germline gives CDR1 SEHNR, CDR2 FQNEAQ (reference sequence). The CDR3 loop spans 15 amino acids. This CDR3 reads CASSYRTSEYNEQFF. The CDR3, as DNA: TGTGCCAGCAGCTACCGGACTAGCGAGTACAATGAGCAGTTCTTC.

V usage is TRBV29-1 and J usage is TRBJ2-3; D not certain. The CDR3 is made up of 14 amino acids. Trimming removed 3 bases from V and 1 base from J, with 11 bases in between. CDR1 and CDR2 from the germline V gene are SQVTM and ANQGSEA. Written as DNA, the CDR3 is TGCAGCGTTGACGGCTGGGCCCGCACAGATACGCAGTATTTT. Translated, it gives CSVDGWARTDTQYF.

The chain is built from TRBV28 and TRBJ2-5; 8 bases fit TRBD2. CDR3 length equals 15 residues. Unmatched junction bases numbered 8, after V lost 8 bases and J lost 0 bases. The germline CDR1 and CDR2 sequences are MDHEN and SYDVKM. The CDR3 DNA reads TGTGCCAGCGGGTCGGGGGGGATGTACCAAGAGACCCAGTACTTC. Protein sequence: CASGSGGMYQETQYF.

This chain links TRBV5-1 with TRBJ1-2; the D gene is possibly TRBD1 (5 bases). With 3 bases removed from V and 6 bases from J, the gap between germline ends came to 15 bases. This CDR3 comprises 14 residues. The germline V gene has CDR1 SGHRS and CDR2 YFSETQ. The CDR3 DNA sequence: TGCGCCAGCAGCTCCCCCCGGGGGTCCGATGGCTACACCTTC. Translation gives CASSSPRGSDGYTF. The full variable domain, completed using reference TRBV5-1 and TRBJ1-2, is KAGVTQTPRYLIKTRGQQVTLSCSPISGHRSVSWYQQTPGQGLQFLFEYFSETQRNKGNFPGRFSGRQFSNSRSEMNVSTLELGDSALYLCASSSPRGSDGYTFGSGTRLTVV.

The genes are TRBV5-5 and TRBJ2-7; D gene unclear. Germline-derived CDR1 and CDR2 are SGHKS and YYEKEE (reference sequence). Trimming took 0 bases from V and 2 from J, leaving 12 bases between them. This CDR3 has 15 amino acids. Here the CDR3 DNA reads TGTGCCAGCAGCTTGGACACCTACACCCCCTACGAGCAGTACTTC. The encoded protein is CASSLDTYTPYEQYF. The full variable domain, its missing parts supplied by reference TRBV5-5 and TRBJ2-7, is DAGVTQSPTHLIKTRGQQVTLRCSPISGHKSVSWYQQVLGQGPQFIFQYYEKEERGRGNFPDRFSARQFPNYSSELNVNALLLGDSALYLCASSLDTYTPYEQYFGPGTRLTVT.

The rearrangement joins TRBV7-9 to TRBJ1-1, with D perhaps TRBD1 (6 bases). The CDR3 is 17 residues long. V was shortened by 1 base and J by 4 bases, with 19 bases between the two germline ends. Germline assignment: CDR1 SEHNR and CDR2 FQNEAQ (reference sequence). CDR3 DNA: TGTGCCAGCAGCTTAGGACAGGCTACCCTATCAGGCACTGAAGCTTTCTTT. Amino acid sequence: CASSLGQATLSGTEAFF. Using reference TRBV7-9 and TRBJ1-1 for the parts outside the CDR3, the full variable domain is DTGVSQNPRHKITKRGQNVTFRCDPISEHNRLYWYRQTLGQGPEFLTYFQNEAQLEKSRLLSDRFSAERPKGSFSTLEIQRTEQGDSAMYLCASSLGQATLSGTEAFFGQGTRLTVV.

This rearrangement joins TRBV4-1 to TRBJ2-7; D is undetermined. This CDR3 is built from 15 residues. Deletions cut 0 bases from V and 0 bases from J, with 9 bases between. In germline, CDR1 is MGHRA, CDR2 YSYEKL. CDR3 in amino acids: CASSQERQVSYEQYF. CDR3 sequence (DNA): TGCGCCAGCAGCCAAGAACGGCAGGTCTCCTACGAGCAGTACTTC.

V and J are TRBV5-6 and TRBJ2-7, with 7 bases matching TRBD1. Germline CDR1 reads SGHDT; CDR2 reads YYEEEE. This CDR3 region has 16 residues. The V segment lost 4 bases and the J segment 5 bases; nucleotides outside the gene matches: 15. The CDR3 region has the DNA TGTGCCAGCAGCGCACCAACAGGGGTCGGTCCGGACGAGCAGTACTTC. Protein sequence: CASSAPTGVGPDEQYF.